This TCR beta chain is drawn from a study of OX40 agonist ivuxolimab in advanced cancers. For context, the study as a whole: Ivuxolimab, which targeted the costimulatory receptor OX40 (CD134), was an agonistic, fully human IgG2 monoclonal antibody. Of the 50 to 55 patients in dose escalation, about 20 had hepatocellular carcinoma, roughly 15 had melanoma, 9 had renal cell carcinoma and 9 had head and neck cancer. Prior anti-PD-1, anti-PD-L1 or anti-CTLA-4 therapy was permitted, and checkpoint inhibitors had been received by about two fifths of dose-escalation patients. Intravenous ivuxolimab was administered to patients every 2 weeks at six dose levels: 0.01, 0.1, 0.3, 1.5, 3 and 10 mg/kg. Partial responses were achieved by three dose-escalation patients, of whom one had hepatocellular carcinoma and two had cutaneous melanoma. The monotherapy dose-escalation portion (N of about 50 patients) of the phase I ivuxolimab trial is reported in the paper. Peripheral TCRbeta sequencing was intended to test whether TCR sequence diversity was altered and clonal T-cell expansion was caused by ivuxolimab. A male proportion of around 83% and a mean age of around 60 years, ranging from roughly 23 to 79, were recorded for the dose-escalation cohort.

Patients with a history of autoimmune disease or receiving systemic immunosuppression were excluded from the trial. Peripheral blood for TCR sequencing was collected from all dose cohorts at baseline, on cycle 4 day 1, and on cycle 7 day 1. Samples came from an open-label, multicenter, first-in-human phase I dose-escalation trial of ivuxolimab. The trial enrolled adults with locally advanced or metastatic head and neck squamous cell, hepatocellular, melanoma or renal cell carcinoma. Before TCR sequencing, CD4+ T cells and CD8+ T cells were sorted from peripheral blood as separate populations. Results the study describes overall, beyond this receptor: Partial responders in the 0.1-3.0 mg/kg groups had among the lowest normalized peripheral clonal expansion, especially among CD8+ T cells. Clonal expansion of both CD4+ and CD8+ blood T cells was observed from baseline to week 6 at doses 0.1 to 3.0 mg/kg. After ivuxolimab, expanded clones were on average more numerous among CD8+ T cells than among CD4+ T cells. Low levels of normalized T-cell clonal expansion were also seen in some patients who did not respond. The antigen specificity of the peripheral T cells that underwent clonal expansion was not determined.

Note on this clone: Its antigen has not been determined. There are no base qualities to consult, and no much larger clone falls within one base.

For sequencing of the TCRbeta CDR3 region, genomic DNA was extracted from the sorted cells. The immunoSEQ Assay was used for sequencing of TCRbeta CDR3 regions. This is the immuneACCESS table as TCRdb keeps it, with only in-frame sequences that have V and J called. A part of the clones is gone; compared with another copy, unresolved V genes explain less than half, and the rest is unexplained. The table for this sample lists tens of thousands of clones; roughly nine tenths of them were counted only once. Approximately 5% of the sample is in the top ten clones. Sequenced here: CD4+ or CD8+ T cells sorted from blood, sampled in a trial of the OX40 agonist ivuxolimab. The receptor comes from an adult with an advanced solid tumor such as melanoma, head and neck, liver or kidney cancer.

This receptor has the CDR3 CASSTDYQTYNEQFF. The bases are TGTGCCAGCAGTACTGACTACCAAACCTACAATGAGCAGTTCTTC. The chain uses TRBV27 and TRBJ2-1; TRBD2 might be the D gene, on 5 matching bases. The CDR3, cysteine through phenylalanine, is 15 amino acids long. Of the read, only the CDR3 DNA is kept; its 45 bases are in frame from base 1. Deletion took 5 bases off V and 2 bases off J, with a span of 13 bases between the germline ends. As encoded in the germline V gene (reference sequence), CDR1 is MNHEY while CDR2 is SMNVEV.